Following are 18 T cell receptor beta chains from one sample sequenced in a study of T-cell reconstitution after alpha-beta-depleted transplantation in children. As it was prepared, the TCRbeta library received unique molecular identifiers. TCRdb reprocessed the PCR reads via MiXCR and lists one record per CDR3 protein. Of about 540,000 distinct CDR3 sequences listed, about a sixth are singletons. Source: PBMCs from the stem cell graft donor, taken from the stem cell graft. All receptors derive from a human donor who donated a stem cell graft to a child with acute lymphoblastic leukemia.

The rearrangement uses TRBV5-1 and TRBJ2-1, with 10 bases aligning to TRBD2. CDR3 length: 15 amino acids. With 0 bases clipped from V and 8 bases from J, the junction kept 5 bases outside the gene matches. Germline CDR1 is SGHRS and CDR2 is YFSETQ. Here the CDR3 DNA reads TGCGCCAGCAGCTTGGGTCTTCTAGCGGGGGATGAGCAGTTCTTC. The encoded protein is CASSLGLLAGDEQFF.

This chain joins TRBV20-1 and TRBJ2-1; 8 bases fit TRBD2. V shed 3 bases and J 7 bases; nucleotides not matched to a gene: 8. The CDR3 runs to 14 residues. Germline V gene lookup returns CDR1 DFQATT and CDR2 SNEGSKA (reference sequence). In DNA form, the CDR3 reads TGCAGTGCTAGGCCGAGCGGGAGAAGAAATGAGCAGTTCTTC. This gives the protein CSARPSGRRNEQFF.

This clonotype occurred a few times. The V call is TRBV7-9, the J call TRBJ2-7; a weak D match, TRBD2 (6 bases). Trimming took off 4 bases at V and 2 bases at J, with 12 bases between the two ends. This CDR3 is 14 amino acids long. Per the germline V gene, CDR1 is SEHNR and CDR2 is FQNEAQ (reference sequence). CDR3 sequence (DNA): TGTGCCAGCAGCTCGCGGGAAGCCCCCTACGAGCAGTACTTC. This sequence encodes CASSSREAPYEQYF.

This clonotype has more than one count but fewer than ten. The CDR3 nucleotides are TGTGCCAGCAGTTTTACCCTTCCCACAGATACGCAGTATTTT. Protein: CASSFTLPTDTQYF. The chain is built from TRBV27 and TRBJ2-3; D not resolved. Trimming took off 3 bases at V and 2 bases at J, with 9 bases between the two ends. In germline, CDR1 is MNHEY, CDR2 SMNVEV (reference sequence). The CDR3 runs to 14 residues.

This clonotype was observed a few times. The rearrangement joins TRBV25-1 to TRBJ2-1, with 7 bases aligning to TRBD2. J was trimmed by 8 bases and V by 10 bases; bases with no gene match: 11. The CDR3 length is 13 residues. The germline V gene encodes CDR1 MGHDK and CDR2 SYGVNS. The DNA for the CDR3 is TGTGCCATCTCACCCCGGGGGGTCCATGAGCAGTTCTTC. It yields the protein CAISPRGVHEQFF.

The chain couples TRBV5-1 to TRBJ2-2; 9 bases align to TRBD2. The CDR3 has 16 residues. The V and J ends lost 0 bases and 7 bases, in that order; junction bases with no gene match: 7. Germline V gives CDR1 SGHRS, CDR2 YFSETQ. The CDR3 spells CASSLDAVREGGELFF. CDR3 nucleotide sequence: TGCGCCAGCAGCTTGGACGCCGTGCGGGAGGGCGGGGAGCTGTTTTTT.

The table lists this clonotype with a few counts. This CDR3 is CASRFGQLKRHYSGNTIYF. In DNA form, the CDR3 reads TGTGCCAGCAGGTTTGGACAGCTGAAGCGCCACTACTCTGGAAACACCATATATTTT. J is TRBJ1-3 and V is TRBV12-3 or TRBV12-4; D is possibly TRBD1 (6 bases). Trimming took off 6 bases at V and 0 bases at J, with 24 bases between the two ends. The CDR3 loop spans 19 amino acids.

This chain's CDR3 is CSARDHRTGVEKLFF. The CDR3 coding sequence is TGCAGTGCTAGAGATCATCGGACAGGCGTTGAAAAACTGTTTTTT. The chain recombines TRBV20-1 with TRBJ1-4; 7 bases map to TRBD1. Germline CDR1 DFQATT, CDR2 SNEGSKA (reference sequence). The length of the CDR3 is 15 residues. V was pared by 0 bases and J by 7 bases, with 8 bases of the junction left unmatched.

A few counts support this clonotype. The genes are TRBV7-9 and TRBJ2-7; TRBD1 or TRBD2 may be the D gene (7 bases each). Germline CDR1 is SEHNR and CDR2 is FQNEAQ (reference sequence). The CDR3 totals 14 residues. Trimming removed 3 bases from V and 7 bases from J, with 16 bases in between. The CDR3 sequence is CASSFSGGVWEQYF. In DNA, the CDR3 is TGTGCCAGCAGCTTTTCAGGGGGGGTGTGGGAGCAGTACTTC.

The genes are TRBV4-1 and TRBJ2-7; D may be TRBD1 (6 bases). This CDR3 comprises 13 residues. CDR1 and CDR2 (germline): MGHRA, YSYEKL. Deletions cut 0 bases from V and 6 bases from J, with 9 bases between. The CDR3 loop is CASSQEGATEQYF. The CDR3 DNA follows: TGCGCCAGCAGCCAAGAGGGGGCAACCGAGCAGTACTTC.

This clonotype appeared many times. DNA for the CDR3: TGTGCCATCAGTGAGTCGACGCAGGGCCCCTACGAGCAGTACTTC. It translates to CAISESTQGPYEQYF. The rearrangement links TRBV10-3 to TRBJ2-7, with D perhaps TRBD1 (5 bases). The ends were cut back, 0 bases at V and 2 bases at J, with 11 bases in the middle. CDR1 and CDR2 from the germline V gene are ENHRY and SYGVKD. The CDR3 sequence is 15 residues long.

The chain carries TRBV30 and TRBJ1-1; D is uncertain. The V end lost 5 bases, the J end lost 1 base, and 8 bases lay between the germline ends. CDR3 length equals 12 residues. Germline CDR1 reads GTSNPN; CDR2 reads SVGIG (reference sequence). CDR3 protein: CAWGTENTEAFF. CDR3 bases: TGTGCCTGGGGTACAGAGAACACTGAAGCTTTCTTT.

The CDR3 DNA sequence: TGTGCCAGCAGTATATACCAGGCTCCCAAGCTCTATGGCTACACCTTC. It is translated as CASSIYQAPKLYGYTF. V and J are TRBV6-1 and TRBJ1-2; D is undetermined. CDR3 length equals 16 residues. The V gene's germline CDR1 is MNHNS and CDR2 SASEGT. V was clipped by 5 bases and J by 4 bases, with 20 bases between them.

This clonotype appeared a few times. The V and J genes are TRBV5-1 and TRBJ1-1; weak D call: TRBD1 (5 bases). CDR1 SGHRS and CDR2 YFSETQ come from the germline V gene. V dropped 7 bases and J dropped 3 bases, with 19 bases sitting between them. The CDR3 length is 15 residues. CDR3 region: CASGYTGTKDTEAFF. The CDR3 nucleotides are TGCGCCAGCGGGTATACGGGGACGAAGGACACTGAAGCTTTCTTT. The entire variable domain, with the rest obtained from reference TRBV5-1 and TRBJ1-1, is as follows: KAGVTQTPRYLIKTRGQQVTLSCSPISGHRSVSWYQQTPGQGLQFLFEYFSETQRNKGNFPGRFSGRQFSNSRSEMNVSTLELGDSALYLCASGYTGTKDTEAFFGQGTRLTVV.

This clonotype was counted between two and nine times. The chain uses TRBV9 and TRBJ2-5; the D gene is possibly TRBD1 (7 bases). V was clipped by 4 bases and J by 5 bases, with 18 bases between them. Germline V gene lookup returns CDR1 SGDLS and CDR2 YYNGEE. The CDR3 runs 15 residues. The CDR3 bases are TGTGCCAGCAGCCTGGGACAGACAAGCGGGGAGACCCAGTACTTC. Amino acids: CASSLGQTSGETQYF.

The V gene is TRBV7-9, the J gene TRBJ2-1; 7 positions agree with TRBD1. Germline V gene sequence: CDR1 SEHNR, CDR2 FQNEAQ (reference sequence). CDR3 length: 15 amino acids. The trim removed 7 bases at V and 7 bases at J, leaving 13 bases unmatched. CDR3 sequence reads: CASNPGQSGRNEQFF. As DNA, the CDR3 is TGTGCCAGCAACCCGGGACAGTCAGGCCGGAATGAGCAGTTCTTC.

In this sample, this clonotype turned up a few times. The chain recombines TRBV7-9 with TRBJ1-6, with 10 bases that match TRBD1. Germline lookup yields CDR1 SEHNR and CDR2 FQNEAQ (reference sequence). CDR3 length equals 15 residues. V lost 2 bases to trimming and J lost 10 bases; unmatched junction nucleotides: 5. The CDR3 sequence is CASSLLGQGWSPLHF. CDR3 coding DNA: TGTGCCAGCAGCTTACTGGGACAGGGGTGGTCACCCCTCCACTTT.

The rearrangement uses TRBV9 and TRBJ2-5; 8 nucleotides line up with TRBD1. Germline-derived CDR1 and CDR2 are SGDLS and YYNGEE. The CDR3 contains 15 residues. The ends lost 5 bases at V and 3 bases at J; junction bases unmatched: 9. The CDR3 loop is CASSKTGTGEETQYF. In DNA, the CDR3 is TGTGCCAGCAGTAAAACCGGGACAGGAGAAGAGACCCAGTACTTC.